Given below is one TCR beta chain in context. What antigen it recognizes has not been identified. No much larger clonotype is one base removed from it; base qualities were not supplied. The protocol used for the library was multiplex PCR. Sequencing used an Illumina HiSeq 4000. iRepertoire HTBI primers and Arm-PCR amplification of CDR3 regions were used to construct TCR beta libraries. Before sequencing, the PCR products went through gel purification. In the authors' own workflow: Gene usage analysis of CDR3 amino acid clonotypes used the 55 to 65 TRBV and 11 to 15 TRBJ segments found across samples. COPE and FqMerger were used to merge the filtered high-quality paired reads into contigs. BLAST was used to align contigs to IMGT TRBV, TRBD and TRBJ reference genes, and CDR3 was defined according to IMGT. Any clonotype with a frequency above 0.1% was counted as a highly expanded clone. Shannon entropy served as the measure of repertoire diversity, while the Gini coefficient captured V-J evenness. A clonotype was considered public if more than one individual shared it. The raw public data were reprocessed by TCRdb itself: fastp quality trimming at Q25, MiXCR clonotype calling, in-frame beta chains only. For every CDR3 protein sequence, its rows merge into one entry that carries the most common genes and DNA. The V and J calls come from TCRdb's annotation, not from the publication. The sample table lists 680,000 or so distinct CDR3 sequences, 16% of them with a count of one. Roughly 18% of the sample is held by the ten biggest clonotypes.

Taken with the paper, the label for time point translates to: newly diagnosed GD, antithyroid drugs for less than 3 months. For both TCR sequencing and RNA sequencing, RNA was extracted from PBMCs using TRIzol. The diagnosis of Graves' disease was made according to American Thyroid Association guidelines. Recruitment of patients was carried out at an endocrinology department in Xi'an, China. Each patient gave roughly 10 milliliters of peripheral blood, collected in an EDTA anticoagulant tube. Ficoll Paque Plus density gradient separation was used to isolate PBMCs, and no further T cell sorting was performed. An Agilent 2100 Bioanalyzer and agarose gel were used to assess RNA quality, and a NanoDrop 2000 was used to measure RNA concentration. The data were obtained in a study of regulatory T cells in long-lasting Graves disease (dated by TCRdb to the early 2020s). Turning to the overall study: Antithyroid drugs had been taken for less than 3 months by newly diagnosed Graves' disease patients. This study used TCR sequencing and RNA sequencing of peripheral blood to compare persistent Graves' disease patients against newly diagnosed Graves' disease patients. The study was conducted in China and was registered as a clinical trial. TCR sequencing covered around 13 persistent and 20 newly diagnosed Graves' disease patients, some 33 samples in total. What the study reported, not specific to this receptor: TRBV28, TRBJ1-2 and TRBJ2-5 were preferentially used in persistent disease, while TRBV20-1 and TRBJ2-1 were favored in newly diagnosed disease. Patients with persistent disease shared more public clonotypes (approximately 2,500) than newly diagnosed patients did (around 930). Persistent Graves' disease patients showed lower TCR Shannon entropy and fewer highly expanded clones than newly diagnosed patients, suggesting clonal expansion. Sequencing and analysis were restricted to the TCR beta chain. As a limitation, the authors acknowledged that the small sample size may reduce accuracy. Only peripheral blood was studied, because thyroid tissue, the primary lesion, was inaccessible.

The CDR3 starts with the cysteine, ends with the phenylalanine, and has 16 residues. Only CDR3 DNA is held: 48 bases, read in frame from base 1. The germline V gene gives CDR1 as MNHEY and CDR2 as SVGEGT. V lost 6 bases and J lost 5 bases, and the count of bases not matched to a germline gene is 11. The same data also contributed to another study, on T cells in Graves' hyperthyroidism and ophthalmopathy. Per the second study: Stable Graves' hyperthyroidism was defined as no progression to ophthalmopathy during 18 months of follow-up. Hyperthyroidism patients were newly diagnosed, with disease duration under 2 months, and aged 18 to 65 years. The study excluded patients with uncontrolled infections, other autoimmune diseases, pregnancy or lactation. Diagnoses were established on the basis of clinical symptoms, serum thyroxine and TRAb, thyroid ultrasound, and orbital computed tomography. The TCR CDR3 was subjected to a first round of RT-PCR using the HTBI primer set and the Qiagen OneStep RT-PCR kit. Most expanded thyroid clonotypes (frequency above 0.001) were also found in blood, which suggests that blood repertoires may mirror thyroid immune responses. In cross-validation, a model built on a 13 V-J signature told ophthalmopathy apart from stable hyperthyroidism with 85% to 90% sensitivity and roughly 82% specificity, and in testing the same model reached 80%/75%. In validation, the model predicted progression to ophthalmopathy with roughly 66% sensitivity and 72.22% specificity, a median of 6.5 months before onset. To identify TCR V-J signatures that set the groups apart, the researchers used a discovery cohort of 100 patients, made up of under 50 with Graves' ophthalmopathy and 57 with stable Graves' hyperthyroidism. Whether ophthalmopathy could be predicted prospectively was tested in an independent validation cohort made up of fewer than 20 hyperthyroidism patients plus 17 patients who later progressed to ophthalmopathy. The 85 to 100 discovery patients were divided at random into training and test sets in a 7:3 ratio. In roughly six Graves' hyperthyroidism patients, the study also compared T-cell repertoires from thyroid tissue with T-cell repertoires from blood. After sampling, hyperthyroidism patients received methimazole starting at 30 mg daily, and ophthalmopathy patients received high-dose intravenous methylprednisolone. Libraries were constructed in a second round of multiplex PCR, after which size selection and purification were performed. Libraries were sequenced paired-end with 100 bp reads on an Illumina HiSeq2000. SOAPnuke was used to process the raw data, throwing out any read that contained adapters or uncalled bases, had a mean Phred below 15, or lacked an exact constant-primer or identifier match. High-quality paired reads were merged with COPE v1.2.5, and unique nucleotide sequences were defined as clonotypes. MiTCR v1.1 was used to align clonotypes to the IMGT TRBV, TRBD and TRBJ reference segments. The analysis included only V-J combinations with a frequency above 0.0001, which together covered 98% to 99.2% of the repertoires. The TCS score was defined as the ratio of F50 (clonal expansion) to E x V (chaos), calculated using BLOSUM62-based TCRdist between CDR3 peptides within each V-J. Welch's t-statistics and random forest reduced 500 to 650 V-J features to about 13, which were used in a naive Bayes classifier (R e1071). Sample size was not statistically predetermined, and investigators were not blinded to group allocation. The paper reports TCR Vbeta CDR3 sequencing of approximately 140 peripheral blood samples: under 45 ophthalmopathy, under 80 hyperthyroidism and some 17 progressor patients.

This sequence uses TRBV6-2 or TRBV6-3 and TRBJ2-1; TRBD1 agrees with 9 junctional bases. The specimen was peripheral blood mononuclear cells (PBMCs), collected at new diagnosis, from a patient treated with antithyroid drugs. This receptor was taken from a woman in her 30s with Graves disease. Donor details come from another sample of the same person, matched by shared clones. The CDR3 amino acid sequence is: CASRGLVRDRDNEQFF. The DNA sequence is TGTGCCAGCAGGGGCTTGGTCCGGGACAGGGACAATGAGCAGTTCTTC.